This TCR beta chain was found in a study of CD8 T cells in Susac syndrome. Trimming removed 2 bases at V and 10 bases at J, with 15 bases between. This CDR3 spans 13 amino acids. CDR1 SGDLS and CDR2 YYNGEE come from the germline V gene. RNA totalling roughly 0.45 to 1 ug underwent reverse transcription with random hexamers. A single record per CDR3 protein comes from TCRdb applying MiXCR to the immunoSEQ multiplex PCR reads. The data contain tens of thousands of distinct CDR3 sequences, 91% of them singletons. Sequencing was carried out using CD8+ T cells from PBMCs. The rearrangement uses TRBV9 and TRBJ1-2, with D perhaps TRBD1 (5 bases). This sequence was found in a human donor with multiple sclerosis. CDR3 in DNA: TGTGCCAGCAGCGTTGGGACGGTCCCGGCCTACACCTTC. Its translation: CASSVGTVPAYTF.